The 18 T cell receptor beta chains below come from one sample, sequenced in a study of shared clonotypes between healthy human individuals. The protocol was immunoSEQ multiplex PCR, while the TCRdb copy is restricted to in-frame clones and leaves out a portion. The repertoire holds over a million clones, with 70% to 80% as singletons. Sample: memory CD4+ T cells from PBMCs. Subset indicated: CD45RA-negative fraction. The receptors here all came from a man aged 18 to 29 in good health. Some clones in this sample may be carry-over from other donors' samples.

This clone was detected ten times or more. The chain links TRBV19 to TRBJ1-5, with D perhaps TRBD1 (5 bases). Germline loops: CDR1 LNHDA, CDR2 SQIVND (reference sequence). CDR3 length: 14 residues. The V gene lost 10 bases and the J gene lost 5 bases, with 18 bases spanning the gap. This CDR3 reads CATSPGPYYQPQHF. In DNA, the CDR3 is TGTGCCACCTCCCCGGGGCCCTACTATCAGCCCCAGCATTTT.

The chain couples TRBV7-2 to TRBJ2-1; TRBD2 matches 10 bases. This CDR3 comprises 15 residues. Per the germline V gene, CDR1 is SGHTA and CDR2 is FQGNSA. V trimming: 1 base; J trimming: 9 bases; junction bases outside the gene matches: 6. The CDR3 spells CASSLDLAGEGEQFF. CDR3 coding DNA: TGTGCCAGCAGCTTAGACCTAGCGGGAGAAGGTGAGCAGTTCTTC.

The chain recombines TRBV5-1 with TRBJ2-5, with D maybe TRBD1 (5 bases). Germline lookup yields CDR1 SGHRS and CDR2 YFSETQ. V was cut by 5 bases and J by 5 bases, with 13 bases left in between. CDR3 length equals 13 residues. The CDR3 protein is CASSVGEQETQYF. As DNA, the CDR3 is TGCGCCAGCAGTGTAGGGGAACAGGAGACCCAGTACTTC.

CDR3 DNA: TGTGCCAGCAGTTTTAAGTCTGAAGCTTTCTTT. Protein product: CASSFKSEAFF. The chain links TRBV28 to TRBJ1-1; D gene unclear. The CDR3 is made up of 11 amino acids. Trimming cost V 3 bases and J 6 bases, with 5 bases left between them. Per germline, CDR1 MDHEN and CDR2 SYDVKM.

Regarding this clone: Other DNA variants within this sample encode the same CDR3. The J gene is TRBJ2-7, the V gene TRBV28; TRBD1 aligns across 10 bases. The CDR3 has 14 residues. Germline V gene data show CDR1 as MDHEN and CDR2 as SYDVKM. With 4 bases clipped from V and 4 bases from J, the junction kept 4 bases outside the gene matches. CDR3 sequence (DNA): TGTGCCAGCAGTTCCCCGGGACAGGGGTACGAGCAGTACTTC. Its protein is CASSSPGQGYEQYF.

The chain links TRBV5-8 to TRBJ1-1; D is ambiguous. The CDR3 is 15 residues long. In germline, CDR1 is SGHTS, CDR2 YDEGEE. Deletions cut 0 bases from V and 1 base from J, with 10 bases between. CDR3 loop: CASSLGLPPNTEAFF. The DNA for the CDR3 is TGTGCCAGCAGCTTGGGGCTCCCCCCGAACACTGAAGCTTTCTTT.

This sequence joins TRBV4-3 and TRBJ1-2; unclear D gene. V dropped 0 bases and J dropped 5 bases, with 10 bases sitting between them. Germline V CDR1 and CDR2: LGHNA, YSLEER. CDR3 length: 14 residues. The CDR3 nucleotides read TGCGCCAGCAGCCAAGATTCCAGGAGTTATGGCTACACCTTC. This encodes CASSQDSRSYGYTF.

The CDR3 here is CASSHKNTGELFF. Written as DNA, the CDR3 is TGTGCCAGCAGTCACAAAAACACCGGGGAGCTGTTTTTT. V gene TRBV6-4 combines with J gene TRBJ2-2; D not certain. Trimming removed 5 bases at V and 2 bases at J, with 6 bases between. CDR1 MRHNA and CDR2 SNTAGT come from the germline V gene. CDR3 length equals 13 residues.

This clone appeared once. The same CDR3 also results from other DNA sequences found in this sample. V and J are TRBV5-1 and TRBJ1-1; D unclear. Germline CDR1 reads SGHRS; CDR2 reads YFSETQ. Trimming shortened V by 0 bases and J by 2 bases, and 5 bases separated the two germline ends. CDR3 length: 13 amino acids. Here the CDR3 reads CASSLALNTEAFF. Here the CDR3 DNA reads TGCGCCAGCAGCTTGGCTCTCAACACTGAAGCTTTCTTT.

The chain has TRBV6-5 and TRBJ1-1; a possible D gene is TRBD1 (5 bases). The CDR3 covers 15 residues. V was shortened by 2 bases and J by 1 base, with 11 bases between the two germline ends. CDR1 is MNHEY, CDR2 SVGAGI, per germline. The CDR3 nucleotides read TGTGCCAGCAGTTACCTTGGGGGACCGAACACTGAAGCTTTCTTT. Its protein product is CASSYLGGPNTEAFF.

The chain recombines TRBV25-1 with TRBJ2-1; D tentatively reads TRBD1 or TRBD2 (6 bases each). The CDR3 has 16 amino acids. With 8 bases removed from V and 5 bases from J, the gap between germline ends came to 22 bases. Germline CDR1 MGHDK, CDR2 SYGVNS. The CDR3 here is CASSSAQGGGHNEQFF. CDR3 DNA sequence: TGTGCCAGCTCCTCAGCCCAAGGAGGGGGACACAATGAGCAGTTCTTC. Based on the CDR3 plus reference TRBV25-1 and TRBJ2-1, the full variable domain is EADIYQTPRYLVIGTGKKITLECSQTMGHDKMYWYQQDPGMELHLIHYSYGVNSTEKGDLSSESTVSRIRTEHFPLTLESARPSHTSQYLCASSSAQGGGHNEQFFGPGTRLTVL.

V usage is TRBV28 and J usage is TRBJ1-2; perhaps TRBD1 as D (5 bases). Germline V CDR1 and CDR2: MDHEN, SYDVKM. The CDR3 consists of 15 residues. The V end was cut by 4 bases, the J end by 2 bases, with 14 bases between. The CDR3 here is CASSSYRGLNYGYTF. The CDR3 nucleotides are TGTGCCAGCAGTTCCTACCGGGGGTTAAACTATGGCTACACCTTC.

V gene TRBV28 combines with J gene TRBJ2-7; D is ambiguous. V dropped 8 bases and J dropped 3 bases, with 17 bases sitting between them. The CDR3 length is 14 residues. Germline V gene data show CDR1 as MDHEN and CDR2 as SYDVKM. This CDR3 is CASGTTRSVYEQYF. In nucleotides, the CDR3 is TGTGCCAGCGGAACCACAAGGTCGGTCTACGAGCAGTACTTC. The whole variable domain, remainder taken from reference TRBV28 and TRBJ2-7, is DVKVTQSSRYLVKRTGEKVFLECVQDMDHENMFWYRQDPGLGLRLIYFSYDVKMKEKGDIPEGYSVSREKKERFSLILESASTNQTSMYLCASGTTRSVYEQYFGPGTRLTVT.

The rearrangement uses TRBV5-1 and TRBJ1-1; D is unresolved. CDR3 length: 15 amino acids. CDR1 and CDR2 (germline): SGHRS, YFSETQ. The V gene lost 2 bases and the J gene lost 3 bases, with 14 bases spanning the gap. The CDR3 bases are TGCGCCAGCAGCTTAGCGGTTAGCGGGGACACTGAAGCTTTCTTT. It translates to CASSLAVSGDTEAFF.

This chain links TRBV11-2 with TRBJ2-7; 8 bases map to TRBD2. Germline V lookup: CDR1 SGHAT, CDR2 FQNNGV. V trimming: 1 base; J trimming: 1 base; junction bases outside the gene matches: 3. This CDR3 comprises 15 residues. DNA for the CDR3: TGTGCCAGCAGCTTAGGAGTAGCGGGATCCTACGAGCAGTACTTC. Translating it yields CASSLGVAGSYEQYF.

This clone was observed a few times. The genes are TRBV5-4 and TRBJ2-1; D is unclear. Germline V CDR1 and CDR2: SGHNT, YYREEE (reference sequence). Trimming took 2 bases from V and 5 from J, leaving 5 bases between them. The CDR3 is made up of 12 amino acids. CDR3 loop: CASSFANNEQFF. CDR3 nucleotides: TGTGCCAGCAGCTTCGCTAACAATGAGCAGTTCTTC. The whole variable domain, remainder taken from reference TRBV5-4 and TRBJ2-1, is ETGVTQSPTHLIKTRGQQVTLRCSSQSGHNTVSWYQQALGQGPQFIFQYYREEENGRGNFPPRFSGLQFPNYSSELNVNALELDDSALYLCASSFANNEQFFGPGTRLTVL.

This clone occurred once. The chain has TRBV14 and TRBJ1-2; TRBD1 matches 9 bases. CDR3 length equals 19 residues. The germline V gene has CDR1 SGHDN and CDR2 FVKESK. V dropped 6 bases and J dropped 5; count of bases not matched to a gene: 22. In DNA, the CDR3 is TGTGCCAGCAGAAAACTACTCAGGGACAGGGTGGAACAAAGATATGGCTACACCTTC. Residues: CASRKLLRDRVEQRYGYTF.

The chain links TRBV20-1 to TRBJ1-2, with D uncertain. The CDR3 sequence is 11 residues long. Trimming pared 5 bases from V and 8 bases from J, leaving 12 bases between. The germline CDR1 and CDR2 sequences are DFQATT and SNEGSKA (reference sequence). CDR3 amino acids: CSAQNTRGYTF. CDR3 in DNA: TGCAGTGCTCAAAATACCCGCGGCTACACCTTC.